This T cell receptor beta chain was retrieved from a study of cytomegalovirus exposure and HLA in healthy donors. The study ran its PCR with 60 Vbeta and 13 Jbeta primers. Sequenced by immunoSEQ multiplex PCR; TCRdb stores in-frame clones only, minus some. The table shows more than 150,000 clones, with less than 90% occurring only once. The CDR3 runs 14 residues. Germline V gives CDR1 SGHDT, CDR2 YYEEEE. V trimming: 5 bases; J trimming: 1 base; junction bases outside the gene matches: 6. Study-level points and caveats: One later analysis reportedly identified an Asian-associated ancestry cluster that showed fewer N-insertions than the roughly 620-donor mean.

This clone was seen more than once but under ten times. As yet, its antigen is unknown. V usage is TRBV5-6 and J usage is TRBJ2-7; 7 bases agree with TRBD2. Sequencing input: PBMCs. The receptor comes from a boy between 10 and 17 years old in good health and CMV-seronegative. CDR3 residues: CASRVRAGSYEQYF. The CDR3 coding sequence is TGTGCCAGCAGGGTAAGAGCGGGATCCTACGAGCAGTACTTC.